The source of this T cell receptor (beta chain) is a study of CD8+CD57+ T cells in acquired aplastic anemia. Study-level information: CD4+ and CD8+ cells, once sorted, gave DNA averaging 3.2 ug.

Trimming removed 0 bases at V and 6 bases at J, with 9 bases between. The CDR3 contains 15 residues. Germline values: CDR1 WSHSY, CDR2 SAAADI. With regard to this clonotype: Antigen unknown.

TCR beta VDJ combinations and CDR3 sequences were profiled from genomic DNA. TCRdb passed the reads through MiXCR, listing each CDR3 protein once. The sample has 150,000 to 200,000 distinct CDR3 sequences, about half seen once. Flow cytometry had shown expanded CD8+CD57+ cells in the patients chosen for sequencing. General study points: A set of twenty-nine CD8+ CDR3 sequences was shared between patients and controls, and these sequences appeared highly expressed in patients. Patients did not significantly differ from controls in CD8+ Simpson's diversity.

Input material: sorted CD4+, CD8+, or CD8+CD57+ T cells (not recorded which) from PBMCs. The source of this sequence is a human donor with aplastic anemia. The chain links TRBV10-2 to TRBJ1-6; D is unresolved. In DNA form, the CDR3 reads TGCGCCAGCAGTGAGTCCGGGAGCCCTAATTCACCCCTCCACTTT. This translates into CASSESGSPNSPLHF.